Sequencing of this T cell receptor (beta chain) was carried out in a study of pediatric ulcerative colitis (dated by TCRdb to about 2019). Context from the whole study: Pancolitis was present in more than five ulcerative colitis patients and left-sided colitis in two, and histology consistent with ulcerative colitis was found in all of these patients. Ten or so newly diagnosed, treatment-naive pediatric ulcerative colitis patients and a handful of non-IBD control children each provided paired blood and rectal samples. The Pediatric Ulcerative Colitis Activity Index classified a couple of patients as having mild disease, several as having moderate disease and three as having acute severe colitis. Beyond this particular receptor, the publication reports: The healthy control group was small, with only a few individuals. A couple of rectal CDR3 clonotypes were found in every ulcerative colitis patient but in no control. Compared with controls, ulcerative colitis patients showed significantly higher autologous blood-rectal clonal overlap, a finding that suggests increased T cell trafficking to inflamed tissue. For technical reasons, blood samples from a couple of patients gave substantially fewer templates, and these samples were excluded from the blood-rectal overlap analysis. Controls, mild-moderate and acute severe colitis patients were separated by rectal repertoire features, and reduced rectal diversity due to clonal expansions was observed in acute severe colitis. Because repertoires were derived from total lymphocyte DNA, patterns in rare subsets such as regulatory T cells may not have been reflected.

Per the germline V gene (reference sequence), SEHNR is the CDR1 and FQNEAQ is the CDR2. V lost 4 bases and J lost 4 bases; the stretch between them is 19 bases long. There are 16 amino acids in the CDR3, from cysteine to phenylalanine inclusive. Only the CDR3 DNA is retained, 48 bases long and in frame from the first base. Ulcerative colitis patients had received no immunosuppressive medication before the diagnostic colonoscopy. A blood sample was obtained concurrently with the colonoscopy. The Wizard kit (Promega) was used to extract genomic DNA from both blood and intestinal samples. Using the immunoSEQ TRB Survey service, rearranged CDR3 beta regions were amplified from genomic DNA with multiplex V and J primers. To keep depth equal across samples, survey-level sequencing depth of up to 500,000 reads per sample was applied. The libraries were purified, combined into pools and sequenced with Illumina technology. Turning to the authors' computational methods: immunoSEQ online tools were used for productive clonality, sample overlap, pairwise scatters, CDR3 beta length, V/D/J gene usage and productiveness. Calculated diversity was the number of unique rearrangements divided by total templates times 100; Shannon and Simpson indices were also computed. Principal component analysis was performed on Z-score normalized data with the R prcomp function and the ggbiplot package. Morisita's index was used to quantify blood-rectal clonal overlap within each subject. In its TCRdb copy, this immuneACCESS table keeps in-frame sequences only and misses some clones. Where compared with another copy, unresolved V genes explain less than half of these, and the others have no known cause. That table is the source of V, J and clone size, and D and trimming were worked out from the DNA. This sample lists more than 50,000 clones; 70% to 85% were detected once. Of the sample, roughly 5.5% falls within the top ten clones.

As regards this clone: The clone's antigen remains unknown. No base quality information exists; no much larger clone differs at one position.

This receptor was taken from a boy aged 5-17 years with moderate ulcerative colitis. The sample was blood. The V gene is TRBV7-9 and the J gene is TRBJ2-5; the D gene remains uncertain. The DNA is TGTGCCAGCAGCTCCCCCTGGTCCCGCAAACGAGAGACCCAGTACTTC. Translated, this is CASSSPWSRKRETQYF.